Reported below is one TCR beta chain. Antigen specificity is unknown. A junction boundary mismatches the germline segment, possibly from a read error. The data stem from a study of CD4 T cells in relation to SARS-CoV-2 and coronaviruses. Study information: The HLA restriction of the shared crossreactive spike epitopes was mapped.

Some clones are missing from TCRdb's copy, which holds only in-frame ones; the method was immunoSEQ multiplex PCR. The data contain some 40,000 clones, 70% to 90% of them seen just once; the ten biggest clones take up less than 4%. Findings of the study overall: Samples before the pandemic and after infection were not matched within any donor. Memory recall responses, not primary responses primed in culture, are what the assay detects.

The source material was memory CD4+ T cells from PBMCs. The clonotype was recovered from an adult with COVID-19.

CDR3: CATSLNLRNTDTQYF. CDR3 DNA: TGTGCCACCAGCTTGAATCTGCGCAACACAGATACGCAGTATTTT. The chain has TRBV7-8 and TRBJ2-3; D is unclear. Germline CDR1 and CDR2: SGHVS and FQNEAQ. There are 15 residues in the CDR3.